A single sample gave rise to the 31 T cell receptor beta chains below, sequenced in a study of regulatory T cells in long-lasting Graves disease. According to the study, TCR beta libraries were built with iRepertoire HTBI primers and CDR3-region Arm-PCR. TCRdb analysed the multiplex PCR reads with MiXCR anew, one entry per CDR3 protein. This table has hundreds of thousands of distinct CDR3 sequences, about a fifth appearing once. Time point described: persistent/refractory GD, antithyroid drugs over 5 years with positive TRAb. The TCR library was prepared using RNA isolated from PBMCs. This material consisted of peripheral blood mononuclear cells (PBMCs), taken when the disease was refractory, from a patient treated with antithyroid drugs. All receptors derive from a female donor with Graves disease.

This clonotype has at least ten counts. V usage is TRBV28 and J usage is TRBJ2-7; D is possibly TRBD1 or TRBD2 (5 bases each). The CDR3 is 15 residues long. The germline CDR1 and CDR2 sequences are MDHEN and SYDVKM. V was cut by 8 bases and J by 6 bases, with 23 bases left in between. The CDR3 DNA reads TGTGCCAGCCGTGGGGGATTGGGATTAGAACTCGAGCAGTACTTC. Residues: CASRGGLGLELEQYF.

The chain couples TRBV6-1 to TRBJ2-6; the D call may be TRBD1 or TRBD2 (5 bases each). The CDR3 spans 16 residues. Germline V gene lookup returns CDR1 MNHNS and CDR2 SASEGT. V was shortened by 5 bases and J by 0 bases, with 11 bases between the two germline ends. The CDR3 is CASSIWGSSGANVLTF. In DNA form, the CDR3 reads TGTGCCAGCAGTATTTGGGGGTCCTCTGGGGCCAACGTCCTGACTTTC.

V and J are TRBV20-1 and TRBJ2-1; D may match TRBD1 or TRBD2 (5 bases each). The germline V gene has CDR1 DFQATT and CDR2 SNEGSKA (reference sequence). Trimming left V 3 bases short and J 10 bases short, with 19 bases between. The CDR3 loop spans 14 amino acids. The CDR3 DNA sequence: TGCAGTGCTAGCCCAGATGAGGGGTTGGGCGAGCAGTTCTTC. This translates into CSASPDEGLGEQFF.

Comment on this clonotype: A clone one base away is much larger, so this may be a read error. The chain uses TRBV28 and TRBJ2-7, with 8 nucleotides matching TRBD1. V was pared by 8 bases and J by 4 bases, with 7 bases of the junction left unmatched. The CDR3 runs 13 residues. In germline, CDR1 is MDHEN, CDR2 SYDVKM. CDR3 in DNA: TGTGCCAGCCGGGGCAGGGGGCCGTACGAGCAGTACTTC. It is translated as CASRGRGPYEQYF.

The V and J genes are TRBV6-1 and TRBJ2-2; perhaps D is TRBD1 or TRBD2 (5 bases each). V was trimmed by 2 bases and J by 6 bases, leaving 22 bases between them. Germline CDR1 is MNHNS and CDR2 is SASEGT. This CDR3 region has 18 residues. The CDR3 DNA follows: TGTGCCAGCAGTGAATCAAACCTGAAAAGCCGGGGCGCCGGGGAGCTGTTTTTT. Residues: CASSESNLKSRGAGELFF.

The V gene is TRBV4-3, the J gene TRBJ2-7; D may correspond to TRBD1 or TRBD2 (6 bases each). V lost 3 bases to trimming and J lost 4 bases, with 19 bases between them. The CDR3 sequence is 16 residues long. Germline assignment: CDR1 LGHNA and CDR2 YSLEER. This CDR3 reads CASSHLTGLGTYEQYF. CDR3 nucleotide sequence: TGCGCCAGCAGCCATCTTACAGGGTTAGGGACTTACGAGCAGTACTTC.

The CDR3 protein is CSARGAGVDSPGETQYF. The DNA for the CDR3 is TGCAGTGCTAGAGGGGCGGGCGTGGACTCCCCGGGGGAGACCCAGTACTTC. This chain links TRBV20-1 with TRBJ2-5; a possible D gene is TRBD2 (5 bases). The germline V gene has CDR1 DFQATT and CDR2 SNEGSKA (reference sequence). V lost 1 base, J lost 5 bases, and 23 bases lay in between. This CDR3 region has 17 residues.

This chain connects TRBV5-1 to TRBJ2-5; the D gene is possibly TRBD2 (6 bases). This CDR3 region has 15 residues. Germline-derived CDR1 and CDR2 are SGHRS and YFSETQ. V was trimmed by 4 bases and J by 2 bases, leaving 15 bases between them. This chain's CDR3 is CASSPSVGLQETQYF. CDR3 bases: TGCGCCAGCAGCCCTTCAGTGGGACTTCAAGAGACCCAGTACTTC.

This clonotype appeared many times. The rearrangement joins TRBV11-2 to TRBJ1-1, with TRBD1 matching 7 bases. The ends lost 3 bases at V and 1 base at J; junction bases unmatched: 2. The CDR3 contains 14 residues. Germline lookup yields CDR1 SGHAT and CDR2 FQNNGV. CDR3 sequence reads: CASSFKGANTEAFF. The CDR3 nucleotides read TGTGCCAGCAGCTTCAAGGGGGCGAACACTGAAGCTTTCTTT.

This clonotype was counted many times. V gene TRBV12-3 or TRBV12-4 combines with J gene TRBJ1-2, with D maybe TRBD1 (5 bases). V lost 5 bases and J lost 5, with 12 bases in between. The CDR3 spans 13 residues. DNA of the CDR3: TGTGCCAGCAGTACTCAGGGAAGATATGGCTACACCTTC. It yields the protein CASSTQGRYGYTF.

This clonotype was recorded at least ten times. The chain uses TRBV10-3 and TRBJ1-1; D is undetermined. From germline, CDR1 is ENHRY and CDR2 SYGVKD. Trimming shortened V by 10 bases and J by 1 base, and 10 bases separated the two germline ends. The length of the CDR3 is 12 residues. CDR3: CATTDGNTEAFF. In DNA form, the CDR3 reads TGTGCCACTACAGACGGGAACACTGAAGCTTTCTTT.

The table lists this clonotype with a few counts. J is TRBJ1-1 and V is TRBV6-5; unclear D gene. This CDR3 spans 16 amino acids. Germline V gene data show CDR1 as MNHEY and CDR2 as SVGAGI. Deletions cut 4 bases from V and 0 bases from J, with 15 bases between. CDR3 region: CASSFMHSQLNTEAFF. As DNA, the CDR3 is TGTGCCAGCAGTTTCATGCACTCACAGCTGAACACTGAAGCTTTCTTT.

The chain uses TRBV20-1 and TRBJ1-1, with 7 bases that match TRBD1. In germline, CDR1 is DFQATT, CDR2 SNEGSKA (reference sequence). CDR3 length equals 15 residues. The V and J ends lost 2 bases and 6 bases, in that order; junction bases with no gene match: 12. Written as DNA, the CDR3 is TGCAGTGCTAGAACCTACCAACAGGGGAGTCCTGAAGCTTTCTTT. Its protein product is CSARTYQQGSPEAFF.

This clonotype showed up many times. V is TRBV2 and J is TRBJ1-1; TRBD1 is a possible D gene (5 bases). Germline V lookup: CDR1 SNHLY, CDR2 FYNNEI. This CDR3 has 15 residues. Between the trimmed V and J ends, which lost 10 bases and 3 bases, there was a span of 21 bases. CDR3 amino acids: CATVRDPTVDTEAFF. CDR3 nucleotides: TGTGCCACCGTCCGGGACCCAACTGTGGACACTGAAGCTTTCTTT.

This clonotype has a count of ten or more. This chain connects TRBV15 to TRBJ1-6; D might be TRBD1 (6 bases). The CDR3 is made up of 14 amino acids. From germline, CDR1 is LNHNV and CDR2 YYDKDF (reference sequence). Trimming took 5 bases from V and 7 from J, leaving 12 bases between them. The CDR3 DNA reads as TGTGCCACCAGCGGCGACAGGCCCAATTCACCCCTCCACTTT. Translating it yields CATSGDRPNSPLHF.

The chain employs TRBV20-1 and TRBJ1-2; D is possibly TRBD1 (6 bases). The CDR3 length is 12 residues. Trimming cost V 6 bases and J 2 bases, with 10 bases left between them. Germline V lookup: CDR1 DFQATT, CDR2 SNEGSKA (reference sequence). DNA for the CDR3: TGCAGTGCCAGTGGACAGAACTATGGCTACACCTTC. It codes for CSASGQNYGYTF.

This clonotype occurred a few times. J is TRBJ1-5 and V is TRBV5-1, with D hard to call. The CDR3 contains 15 residues. Germline CDR1 is SGHRS and CDR2 is YFSETQ. V was cut by 5 bases and J by 6 bases, with 18 bases left in between. CDR3 in DNA: TGCGCCAGCAGATCATCCCCGGGTTCTGGTCAGCCCCAGCATTTT. This gives the protein CASRSSPGSGQPQHF. The whole variable domain, filled in from reference TRBV5-1 and TRBJ1-5, reads KAGVTQTPRYLIKTRGQQVTLSCSPISGHRSVSWYQQTPGQGLQFLFEYFSETQRNKGNFPGRFSGRQFSNSRSEMNVSTLELGDSALYLCASRSSPGSGQPQHFGDGTRLSIL.

This clonotype occurred many times. The chain employs TRBV27 and TRBJ2-5; D gene uncertain. The CDR3 extends over 17 amino acids. The germline gives CDR1 MNHEY, CDR2 SMNVEV (reference sequence). V lost 6 bases and J 1 base, leaving 21 bases between the germline ends. CDR3 DNA: TGTGCCAGCAGACTTCATGACAAGGGTGATATCCAAGAGACCCAGTACTTC. Its protein product is CASRLHDKGDIQETQYF.

This clonotype was seen a few times. The chain links TRBV6-1 to TRBJ1-3, with D hard to call. This CDR3 contains 16 residues. Germline CDR1 reads MNHNS; CDR2 reads SASEGT. V lost 6 bases, J lost 0 bases, and 15 bases lay in between. The CDR3, as DNA: TGTGCCAGCAGCCGCGTCGGACCGAGCTCTGGAAACACCATATATTTT. This sequence encodes CASSRVGPSSGNTIYF.

Only a few counts were recorded for this clonotype. The chain has TRBV6-1 and TRBJ2-7; maybe TRBD1 (6 bases). In germline, CDR1 is MNHNS, CDR2 SASEGT. The CDR3 totals 15 residues. V lost 5 bases, J lost 0 bases, and 14 bases lay in between. The CDR3 DNA follows: TGTGCCAGCAGTCCACCCCGGGACACCTCCTACGAGCAGTACTTC. Its translation is CASSPPRDTSYEQYF.

The chain recombines TRBV7-9 with TRBJ2-7; no clear D gene. Germline V lookup: CDR1 SEHNR, CDR2 FQNEAQ (reference sequence). CDR3 length: 12 residues. Trimming pared 5 bases from V and 6 bases from J, leaving 11 bases between. CDR3 in DNA: TGTGCCAGCAGCATCACCCCCCCCGAGCAGTACTTC. Protein: CASSITPPEQYF.

This chain connects TRBV5-1 to TRBJ2-3, with TRBD2 as a possible D gene (5 bases). Germline V gene data show CDR1 as SGHRS and CDR2 as YFSETQ. V dropped 0 bases and J dropped 0 bases, with 11 bases sitting between them. This CDR3 has 16 amino acids. The CDR3 protein is CASSLDEGASTDTQYF. Written as DNA, the CDR3 is TGCGCCAGCAGCTTGGACGAGGGAGCGAGCACAGATACGCAGTATTTT.

The J gene is TRBJ1-1, the V gene TRBV3-1; D might be TRBD1 (6 bases). Deletions cut 6 bases from V and 6 bases from J, with 14 bases between. Germline values: CDR1 LGHDT, CDR2 YNNKEL (reference sequence). This CDR3 comprises 13 residues. The CDR3 reads CASSYTGFPEAFF. The CDR3 bases are TGTGCCAGCAGTTATACAGGGTTTCCTGAAGCTTTCTTT. The variable domain in full, completed from reference TRBV3-1 and TRBJ1-1, reads DTAVSQTPKYLVTQMGNDKSIKCEQNLGHDTMYWYKQDSKKFLKIMFSYNNKELIINETVPNRFSPKSPDKAHLNLHINSLELGDSAVYFCASSYTGFPEAFFGQGTRLTVV.

This clonotype was seen more than once but under ten times. In DNA, the CDR3 is TGTGCCAGCAGGGTCGGGACAGGGGACCAGCCCCAGCATTTT. This gives the protein CASRVGTGDQPQHF. J is TRBJ1-5 and V is TRBV2, with 10 bases lining up with TRBD1. The CDR3 spans 14 residues. J lost 7 bases, V lost 6 bases, and 6 bases had no gene match. Germline CDR1 reads SNHLY; CDR2 reads FYNNEI.

The chain is built from TRBV6-1 and TRBJ1-2; no reliable D call. Germline V gene data show CDR1 as MNHNS and CDR2 as SASEGT. The CDR3 has 15 amino acids. Trimming stripped 5 bases from V and 0 bases from J, with 13 bases between. The CDR3 DNA is TGTGCCAGCAGTCTGAACTTTTTAGCTAACTATGGCTACACCTTC. Its translation is CASSLNFLANYGYTF.

This chain links TRBV20-1 with TRBJ2-7, with D uncertain. Germline V gives CDR1 DFQATT, CDR2 SNEGSKA (reference sequence). V lost 3 bases to trimming and J lost 0 bases, with 15 bases between them. The CDR3 runs to 15 residues. The CDR3 coding sequence is TGCAGTGCTAGGCCCCCCGGCGCCAGCTCCTACGAGCAGTACTTC. It translates to CSARPPGASSYEQYF.

The chain joins TRBV20-1 to TRBJ2-3, with TRBD2 matching over 7 bases. The CDR3 runs 15 residues. V shed 2 bases and J 4 bases; nucleotides not matched to a gene: 9. Germline loops: CDR1 DFQATT, CDR2 SNEGSKA (reference sequence). CDR3 sequence: CSARPRGRTPDTQYF. CDR3 bases: TGCAGTGCTAGACCGCGCGGGAGAACCCCAGATACGCAGTATTTT.

In this sample, this clonotype turned up many times. The chain's CDR3 is CASSLGQGRTQPQHF. CDR3 DNA sequence: TGTGCCAGCAGCCTCGGACAGGGGCGGACACAGCCCCAGCATTTT. The rearrangement links TRBV28 to TRBJ1-5; 9 bases match TRBD1. The trim removed 6 bases at V and 7 bases at J, leaving 10 bases unmatched. Germline CDR1 is MDHEN and CDR2 is SYDVKM. The CDR3 is 15 amino acids.

The V and J genes are TRBV4-2 and TRBJ2-5; possibly TRBD2 for D (5 bases). Trimming shortened V by 0 bases and J by 4 bases, and 12 bases separated the two germline ends. The CDR3 has 15 residues. Germline values: CDR1 LGHNA, CDR2 YNFKEQ. Here the CDR3 DNA reads TGTGCCAGCAGCCAAGATTTACAAGGAGGAGAGACCCAGTACTTC. Its protein is CASSQDLQGGETQYF.

With regard to this clonotype: Just one base apart from a much larger clone, this may be a read error. This chain links TRBV6-2 or TRBV6-3 with TRBJ2-7, with 11 nucleotides matching TRBD2. The CDR3 extends over 15 amino acids. In germline, CDR1 is MNHEY, CDR2 SVGEGT. The CDR3 protein is CVSKVLAGAMNEQYF. CDR3 nucleotide sequence: TGTGTCAGCAAGGTACTAGCGGGAGCAATGAACGAGCAGTACTTC.

This clonotype occurred many times. J is TRBJ2-7 and V is TRBV12-3 or TRBV12-4, with D possibly matching TRBD2 (5 bases). Trimming took off 4 bases at V and 3 bases at J, with 13 bases between the two ends. This CDR3 contains 14 residues. CDR3 nucleotides: TGTGCCAGCAGTTCACCGGGAATCAGCTACGAGCAGTACTTC. It yields the protein CASSSPGISYEQYF.